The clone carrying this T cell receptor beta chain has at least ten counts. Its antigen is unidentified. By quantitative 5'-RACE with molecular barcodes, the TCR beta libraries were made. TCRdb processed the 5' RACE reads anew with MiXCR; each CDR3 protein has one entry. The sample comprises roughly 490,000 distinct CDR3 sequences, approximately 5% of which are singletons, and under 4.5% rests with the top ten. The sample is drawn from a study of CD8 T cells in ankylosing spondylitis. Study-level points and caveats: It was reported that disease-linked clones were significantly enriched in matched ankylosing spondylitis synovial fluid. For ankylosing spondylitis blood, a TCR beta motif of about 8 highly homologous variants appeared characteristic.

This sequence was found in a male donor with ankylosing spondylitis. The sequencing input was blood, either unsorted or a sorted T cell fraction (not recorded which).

The CDR3 here is CACGQGYDTQYF. The CDR3 DNA reads as TGTGCTTGCGGACAGGGTTACGATACGCAGTATTTT. The V call is TRBV24-1, the J call TRBJ2-3, with TRBD1 matching 8 bases. The length of the CDR3 is 12 residues. Per germline, CDR1 KGHDR and CDR2 SFDVKD.